One T cell receptor (beta chain) is described in this entry. Its cognate antigen has yet to be identified. Per-base qualities were not stored, and no clone one base away is much larger. From its cysteine to its phenylalanine, the CDR3 spans 17 amino acids. The kept DNA is CDR3 alone, 51 bases in frame from the first base. The V end loses 7 bases and the J end loses 2 bases, and a stretch of 20 bases separates them. In the germline V gene (reference sequence), CDR1 corresponds to LGHDT and CDR2 to YNNKEL. Library prep was done by PCR. Sequencing took place on an Illumina HiSeq 2500. TCR libraries were prepared with molecular barcoding, using unique molecular identifiers to normalize TCRbeta repertoire quantification. TCRdb reran the public reads through fastp at Q25 and MiXCR, keeping productive beta chains. Here each entry gathers all rows of one CDR3 protein and keeps the most common genes and DNA. For this sample there are fewer than 20,000 distinct CDR3 sequences; 4.5% to 5.5% appear just once. The ten largest clonotypes hold 6.9% of the sample.

This sample was included in a study of T-cell reconstitution after alpha-beta-depleted transplantation in children (dated by TCRdb to between 2015 and 2016). Some background on the complete study: The study quantitatively tracked T-cell immune reconstitution after TCRalphabeta/CD19-depleted allogeneic hematopoietic cell transplantation in children using TCR repertoire profiling.

Points the paper makes about the study in general: Over the following months the frequencies of hyperexpanded clones went down, and after one year T-cell counts and TCRbeta diversity were mostly credited to newly produced T cells. The apparently early alphabetaT-cell count recovery about two months after transplant was reportedly dependent on only several hundred rapidly expanded clones derived from non-depleted graft cells. In some patients, the high TCRbeta diversity seen at day 60 was put down to recipient T cells and intrathymic progenitors that had survived conditioning.

Reading the label with the study, this specimen's treatment or condition is: allogeneic hematopoietic cell transplantation with graft depleted of TCRalphabeta T cells and CD19 B cells. TCRalphabeta/CD19-depleted allogeneic hematopoietic cell grafts were given to the transplant recipients, all of whom were children. The chain employs TRBV3-1 and TRBJ2-2; the D segment could be TRBD2, given 5 matching bases. The sequence was obtained from a boy aged 10-17 years with acute lymphoblastic leukemia, due to receive a stem cell transplant. The sample here was PBMCs, taken before TCRalphabeta/CD19-depleted stem cell transplant. The DNA sequence is given as TGTGCCAGCACCCAGGAGGCCCCATGGACCAACACCGGGGAGCTGTTTTTT. This yields the protein CASTQEAPWTNTGELFF. Outside the CDR3, residues come from the reference TRBV3-1 and TRBJ2-2 proteins, so the full variable domain is: DTAVSQTPKYLVTQMGNDKSIKCEQNLGHDTMYWYKQDSKKFLKIMFSYNNKELIINETVPNRFSPKSPDKAHLNLHINSLELGDSAVYFCASTQEAPWTNTGELFFGEGSRLTVL.